The subject of this entry is one T cell receptor (beta chain). The antigen remains undetermined. This entry belongs to a study of blood T cells in healthy people across ages. Study background: Per every two T cells, about one barcoded beta molecule was captured by template switching. The study, taken as a whole, reports: With naive T cell percentage, TCR beta diversity showed a strong correlation.

The J segment lost 1 base and the V segment lost 2 bases, leaving 9 bases of the junction unmatched. The CDR3 is 17 residues long. The germline V gene has CDR1 LGHDT and CDR2 YNNKEL (reference sequence). Then a second PCR, running about 7 to 11 cycles, was carried out with a sample-barcoded 5' primer and a J-beta primer mix. Each CDR3 protein gets one entry after TCRdb re-called the 5' RACE reads with MiXCR. Among 650,000 or so distinct CDR3 sequences, approximately 52% were seen once, and the ten largest hold roughly 14%. The sequence was obtained from an elderly woman in good health. Material for sequencing was blood. J is TRBJ2-5 and V is TRBV3-1; TRBD2 matches 8 bases. The CDR3 region is CASSQFGGGGIQETQYF. DNA of the CDR3: TGTGCCAGCAGCCAATTTGGGGGCGGGGGGATCCAAGAGACCCAGTACTTC.